The clone carrying this TCR beta chain appeared many times. The CDR3 extends over 13 amino acids. The germline V gene encodes CDR1 SGHRS and CDR2 YFSETQ. The ends were cut back, 0 bases at V and 5 bases at J, with 9 bases in the middle. These data are taken from a study of metastatic and nonmetastatic thyroid tumors. There were no patients who had received any treatment before thyroid surgery. With MiXCR, TCRdb reprocessed the PCR reads. The data contain 20,000 to 25,000 clones, 15% to 20% of them seen just once; the ten biggest clones take up roughly 30%. J is TRBJ2-7 and V is TRBV5-1; the D is unclear. The sequenced material came from blood. This TCR came from a female donor with papillary thyroid cancer or a benign thyroid nodule (not recorded which). Some clones in this sample may be carry-over from other donors' samples. CDR3 residues: CASSLVFSDEQYF. Written as DNA, the CDR3 is TGCGCCAGCAGCTTGGTATTTTCTGACGAGCAGTACTTC.